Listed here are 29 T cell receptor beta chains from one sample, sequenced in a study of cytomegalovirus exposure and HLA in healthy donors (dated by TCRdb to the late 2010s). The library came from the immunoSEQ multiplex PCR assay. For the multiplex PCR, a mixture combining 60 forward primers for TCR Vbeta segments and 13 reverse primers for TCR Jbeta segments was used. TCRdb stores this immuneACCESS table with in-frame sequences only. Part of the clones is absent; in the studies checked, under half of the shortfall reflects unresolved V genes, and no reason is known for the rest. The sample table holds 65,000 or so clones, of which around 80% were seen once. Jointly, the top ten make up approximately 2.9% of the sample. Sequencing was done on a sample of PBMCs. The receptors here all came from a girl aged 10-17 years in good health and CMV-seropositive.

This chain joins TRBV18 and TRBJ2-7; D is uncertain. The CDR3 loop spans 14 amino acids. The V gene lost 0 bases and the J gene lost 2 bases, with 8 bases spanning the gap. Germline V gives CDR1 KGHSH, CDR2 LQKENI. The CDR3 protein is CASSPPPSTYEQYF. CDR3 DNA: TGTGCCAGCTCACCACCTCCGAGTACCTACGAGCAGTACTTC.

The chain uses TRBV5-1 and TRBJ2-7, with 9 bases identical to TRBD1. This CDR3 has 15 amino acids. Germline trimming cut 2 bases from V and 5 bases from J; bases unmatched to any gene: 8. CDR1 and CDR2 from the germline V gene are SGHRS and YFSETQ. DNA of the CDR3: TGCGCCAGCAGCTTAGGTGGGACAGGGATCCACGAGCAGTACTTC. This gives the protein CASSLGGTGIHEQYF.

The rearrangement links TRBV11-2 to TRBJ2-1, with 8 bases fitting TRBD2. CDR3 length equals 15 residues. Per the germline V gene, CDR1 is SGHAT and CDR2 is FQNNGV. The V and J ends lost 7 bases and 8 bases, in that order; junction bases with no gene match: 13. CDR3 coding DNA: TGTGCCAGCAACGAGGGGACTAGTGGTTTAGATGAGCAGTTCTTC. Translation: CASNEGTSGLDEQFF.

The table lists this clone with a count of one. CDR3 sequence: CASTGLAGVVEQYF. The DNA of the CDR3 is TGTGCCAGCACGGGTCTAGCGGGAGTCGTCGAGCAGTACTTC. The genes are TRBV28 and TRBJ2-7; 10 bases are a match to TRBD2. Germline CDR1 reads MDHEN; CDR2 reads SYDVKM. This CDR3 spans 14 amino acids. V shed 7 bases, J shed 6 bases, and the junction held 9 bases outside the gene matches.

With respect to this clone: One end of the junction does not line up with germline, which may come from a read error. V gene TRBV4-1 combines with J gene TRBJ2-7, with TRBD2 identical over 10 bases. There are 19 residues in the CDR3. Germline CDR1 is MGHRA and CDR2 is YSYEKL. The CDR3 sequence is CASSQAGIAGGPISYEQHF. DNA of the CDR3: TGCGCCAGCAGCCAAGCGGGGATAGCGGGAGGTCCTATCTCCTACGAGCAGCACTTC.

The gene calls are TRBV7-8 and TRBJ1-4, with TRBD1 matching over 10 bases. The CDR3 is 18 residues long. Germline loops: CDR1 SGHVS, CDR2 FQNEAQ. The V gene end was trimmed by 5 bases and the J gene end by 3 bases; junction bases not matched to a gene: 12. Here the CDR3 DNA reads TGTGCCAGCAGCGCCCGGGACAGGGGAGGGGGGTCTAATGAAAAACTGTTTTTT. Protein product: CASSARDRGGGSNEKLFF.

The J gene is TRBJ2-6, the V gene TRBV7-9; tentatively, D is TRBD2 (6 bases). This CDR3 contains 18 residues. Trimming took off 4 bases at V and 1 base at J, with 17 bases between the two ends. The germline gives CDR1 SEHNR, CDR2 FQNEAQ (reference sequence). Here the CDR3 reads CASSSHGSSPSGANVLTF. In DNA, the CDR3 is TGTGCCAGCAGCTCCCACGGGAGCAGTCCATCTGGGGCCAACGTCCTGACTTTC.

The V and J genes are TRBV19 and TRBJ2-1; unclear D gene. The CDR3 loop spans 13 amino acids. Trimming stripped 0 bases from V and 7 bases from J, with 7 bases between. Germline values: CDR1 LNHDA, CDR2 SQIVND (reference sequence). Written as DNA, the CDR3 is TGTGCCAGTAGTATAGATCTGGAGAATGAGCAGTTCTTC. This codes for CASSIDLENEQFF.

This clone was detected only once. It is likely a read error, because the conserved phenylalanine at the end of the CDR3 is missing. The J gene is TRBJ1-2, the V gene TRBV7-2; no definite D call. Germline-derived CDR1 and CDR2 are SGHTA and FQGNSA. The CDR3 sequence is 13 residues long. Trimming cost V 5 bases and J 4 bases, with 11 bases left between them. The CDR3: CASSQTGSYGYTV. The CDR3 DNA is TGTGCCAGCAGCCAAACCGGGAGCTATGGCTACACCGTC.

DNA for the CDR3: TGCGCCAGCAGCCCACATCTCACAGGGGGTTCTGGAAACACCATATATTTT. Translating it yields CASSPHLTGGSGNTIYF. V gene TRBV4-1 combines with J gene TRBJ1-3; TRBD1 matches 8 bases. The length of the CDR3 is 17 residues. CDR1 and CDR2 from the germline V gene are MGHRA and YSYEKL. Trimming removed 4 bases from V and 1 base from J; junction bases left unmatched: 9.

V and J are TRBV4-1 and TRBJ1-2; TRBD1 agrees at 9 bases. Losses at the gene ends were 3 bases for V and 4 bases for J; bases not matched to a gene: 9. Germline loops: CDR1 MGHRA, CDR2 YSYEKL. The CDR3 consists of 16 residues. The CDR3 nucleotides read TGCGCCAGCAGCCAGCTTGGGACAGGGAATAGCTATGGCTACACCTTC. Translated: CASSQLGTGNSYGYTF.

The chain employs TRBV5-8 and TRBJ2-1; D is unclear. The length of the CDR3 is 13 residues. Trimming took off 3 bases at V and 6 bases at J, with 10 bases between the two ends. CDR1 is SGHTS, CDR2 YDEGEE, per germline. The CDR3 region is CASSYGDGNEQFF. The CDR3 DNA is TGTGCCAGCAGCTACGGAGACGGCAATGAGCAGTTCTTC.

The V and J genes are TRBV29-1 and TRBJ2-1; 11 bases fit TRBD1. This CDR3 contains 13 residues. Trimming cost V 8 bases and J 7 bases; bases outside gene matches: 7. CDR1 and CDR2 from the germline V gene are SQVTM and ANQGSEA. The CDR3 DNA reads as TGCAGCCATGGGACAGGGGGGGCGAATGAGCAGTTCTTC. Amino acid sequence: CSHGTGGANEQFF.

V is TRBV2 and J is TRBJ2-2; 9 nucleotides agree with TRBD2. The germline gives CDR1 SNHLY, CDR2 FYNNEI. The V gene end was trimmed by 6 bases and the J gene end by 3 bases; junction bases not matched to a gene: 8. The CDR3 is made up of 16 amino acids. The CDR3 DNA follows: TGTGCCAGCAGCCTCGGGCTAGCGGGACACACCGGGGAGCTGTTTTTT. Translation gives CASSLGLAGHTGELFF.

CDR3 bases: TGCAGCGTTGAGGCTACAGGTGTCTATGGCTACACCTTC. It is translated as CSVEATGVYGYTF. The rearrangement links TRBV29-1 to TRBJ1-2, with TRBD1 as a possible D gene (5 bases). The length of the CDR3 is 13 residues. Looked up from germline, CDR1 is SQVTM and CDR2 is ANQGSEA. Between the trimmed V and J ends, which lost 3 bases and 4 bases, there was a span of 12 bases. The whole variable domain, filled in from reference TRBV29-1 and TRBJ1-2, reads SAVISQKPSRDICQRGTSLTIQCQVDSQVTMMFWYRQQPGQSLTLIATANQGSEATYESGFVIDKFPISRPNLTFSTLTVSNMSPEDSSIYLCSVEATGVYGYTFGSGTRLTVV.

CDR3: CASSPSGTGGTDTQYF. In DNA, the CDR3 is TGTGCCAGCAGCCCATCGGGGACAGGCGGCACAGATACGCAGTATTTT. The rearrangement links TRBV5-4 to TRBJ2-3, with 8 nucleotides matching TRBD1. Germline loops: CDR1 SGHNT, CDR2 YYREEE (reference sequence). Trimming removed 4 bases from V and 1 base from J; junction bases left unmatched: 8. This CDR3 region has 16 residues.

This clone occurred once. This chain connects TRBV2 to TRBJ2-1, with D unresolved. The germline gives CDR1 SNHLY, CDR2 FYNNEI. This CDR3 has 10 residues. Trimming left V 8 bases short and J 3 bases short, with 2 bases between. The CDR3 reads CASYYNEQFF. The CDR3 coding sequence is TGTGCCAGCTACTACAATGAGCAGTTCTTC.

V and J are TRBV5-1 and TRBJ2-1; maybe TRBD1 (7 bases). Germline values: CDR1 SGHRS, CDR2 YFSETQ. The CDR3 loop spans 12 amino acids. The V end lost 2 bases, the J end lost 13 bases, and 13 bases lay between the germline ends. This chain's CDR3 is CASSFDRAGQFF. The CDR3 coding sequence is TGCGCCAGCAGCTTTGACAGGGCGGGACAGTTCTTC.

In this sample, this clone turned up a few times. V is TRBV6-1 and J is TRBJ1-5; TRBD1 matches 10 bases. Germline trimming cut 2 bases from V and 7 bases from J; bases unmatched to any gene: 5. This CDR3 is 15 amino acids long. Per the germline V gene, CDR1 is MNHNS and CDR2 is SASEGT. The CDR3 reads CASSERDRGLQPQHF. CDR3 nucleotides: TGTGCCAGCAGTGAACGGGACAGGGGCCTACAGCCCCAGCATTTT.

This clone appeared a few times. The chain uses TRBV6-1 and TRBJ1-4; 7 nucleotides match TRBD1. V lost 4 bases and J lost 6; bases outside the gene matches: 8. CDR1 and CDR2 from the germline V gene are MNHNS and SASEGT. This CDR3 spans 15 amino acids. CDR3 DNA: TGTGCCAGCAGTGGACAGGGATCATGGGATGAAAAACTGTTTTTT. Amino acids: CASSGQGSWDEKLFF.

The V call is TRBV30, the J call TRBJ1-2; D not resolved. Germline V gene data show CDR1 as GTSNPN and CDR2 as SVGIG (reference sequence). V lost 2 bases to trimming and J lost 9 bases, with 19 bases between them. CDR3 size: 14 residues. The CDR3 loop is CAWSFPFERSRYTF. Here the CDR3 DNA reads TGTGCCTGGAGTTTCCCTTTCGAGCGTAGTCGCTACACCTTC.

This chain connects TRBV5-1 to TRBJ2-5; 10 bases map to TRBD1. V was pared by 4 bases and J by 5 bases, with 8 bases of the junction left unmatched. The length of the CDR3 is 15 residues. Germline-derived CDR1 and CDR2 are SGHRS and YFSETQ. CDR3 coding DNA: TGCGCCAGCAGCCCAGACAGGGGGCGCGCGGAGACCCAGTACTTC. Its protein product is CASSPDRGRAETQYF. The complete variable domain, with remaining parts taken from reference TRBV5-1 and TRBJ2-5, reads KAGVTQTPRYLIKTRGQQVTLSCSPISGHRSVSWYQQTPGQGLQFLFEYFSETQRNKGNFPGRFSGRQFSNSRSEMNVSTLELGDSALYLCASSPDRGRAETQYFGPGTRLLVL.

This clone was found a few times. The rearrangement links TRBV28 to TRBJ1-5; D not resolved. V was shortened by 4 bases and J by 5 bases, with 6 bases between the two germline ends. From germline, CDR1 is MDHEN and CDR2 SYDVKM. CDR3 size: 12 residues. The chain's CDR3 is CASSSGYQPQHF. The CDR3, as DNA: TGTGCCAGCAGTTCGGGGTATCAGCCCCAGCATTTT.

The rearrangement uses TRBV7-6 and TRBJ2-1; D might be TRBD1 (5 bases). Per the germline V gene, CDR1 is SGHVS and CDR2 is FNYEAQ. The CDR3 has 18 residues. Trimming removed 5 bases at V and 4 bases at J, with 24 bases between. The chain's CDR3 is CASSLSTAYRGPYNEQFF. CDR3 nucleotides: TGTGCCAGCAGCCTTTCGACAGCCTACCGTGGCCCATACAATGAGCAGTTCTTC.

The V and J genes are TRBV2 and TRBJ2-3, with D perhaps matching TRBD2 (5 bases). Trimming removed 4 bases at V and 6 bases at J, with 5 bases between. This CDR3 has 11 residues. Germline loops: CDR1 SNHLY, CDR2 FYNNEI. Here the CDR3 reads CASSGRDTQYF. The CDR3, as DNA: TGTGCCAGCAGTGGGAGGGATACGCAGTATTTT.

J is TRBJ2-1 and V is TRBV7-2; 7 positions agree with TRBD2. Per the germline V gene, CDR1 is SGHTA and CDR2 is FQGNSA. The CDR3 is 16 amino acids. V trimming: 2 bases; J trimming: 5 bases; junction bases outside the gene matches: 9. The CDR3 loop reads CASSLTSSGPNNEQFF. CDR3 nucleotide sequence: TGTGCCAGCAGCTTAACTAGTAGCGGGCCAAACAATGAGCAGTTCTTC.

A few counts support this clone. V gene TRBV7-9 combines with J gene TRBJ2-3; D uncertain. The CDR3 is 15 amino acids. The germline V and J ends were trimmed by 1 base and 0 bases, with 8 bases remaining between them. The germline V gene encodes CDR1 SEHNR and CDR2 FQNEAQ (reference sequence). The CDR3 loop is CASSLVGDSTDTQYF. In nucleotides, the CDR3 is TGTGCCAGCAGCTTAGTGGGCGATAGCACAGATACGCAGTATTTT.

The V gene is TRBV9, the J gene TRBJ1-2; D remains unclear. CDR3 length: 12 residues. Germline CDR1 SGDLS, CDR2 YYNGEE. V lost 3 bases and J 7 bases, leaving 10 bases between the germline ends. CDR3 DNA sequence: TGTGCCAGCAGCGCGACGGGATCTGGCTACACCTTC. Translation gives CASSATGSGYTF. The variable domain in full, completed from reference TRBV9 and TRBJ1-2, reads DSGVTQTPKHLITATGQRVTLRCSPRSGDLSVYWYQQSLDQGLQFLIQYYNGEERAKGNILERFSAQQFPDLHSELNLSSLELGDSALYFCASSATGSGYTFGSGTRLTVV.

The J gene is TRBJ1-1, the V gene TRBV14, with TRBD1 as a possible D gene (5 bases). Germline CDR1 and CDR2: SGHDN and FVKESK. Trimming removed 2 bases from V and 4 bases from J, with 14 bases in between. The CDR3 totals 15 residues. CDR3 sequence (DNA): TGTGCCAGCAGCCAACTTACCCAGGGTCTCACTGAAGCTTTCTTT. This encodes CASSQLTQGLTEAFF.